This TCR beta chain is drawn from a study of cytomegalovirus exposure and HLA in healthy donors (dated by TCRdb to 2015 to 2018). Regarding the complete study: A later analysis indicated that the roughly 120 validation repertoires were generated on the platform also employed for the approximately 700 repertoires of the first cohort. A separate validation cohort of roughly 130 different subjects was used in addition to the approximately 700-subject first cohort. The study combined high-throughput TCR immunosequencing, statistical association of individual TCRs with disease status, and machine learning to predict cytomegalovirus infection status. The study aimed to test whether cataloging public T cell receptors could reveal signatures of past pathogen exposure. The investigation overall reported the following: Across donors, most TCR sequences were observed very rarely, whereas some public TCRs were present in many individuals. In both the original and validation cohorts, the classifier was reported to diagnose cytomegalovirus status with high specificity and sensitivity. The authors suggested that the approach could potentially be generalized to other disease states and immunological phenotypes. A later analysis found that TCRs clustered in the first cohort also tended to co-occur in the 120 validation repertoires, with about 94% of cluster scores above 0. A later analysis lacked HLA typing for the validation cohort, so it scored co-occurrence in that cohort across all 120 repertoires. Three of the identified cytomegalovirus-associated TCR beta chains were confirmed in vitro to be specific for cytomegalovirus antigens. A total of 150 or so TCR beta chains were listed by the study as associated with cytomegalovirus.

For this clone: Its specific antigen is unknown. Base qualities were left out, and no much larger clone turns up one base away.

Reading from cysteine to phenylalanine, the CDR3 counts 15 amino acids. The CDR3 DNA has 45 bases and is translated from base 1. CDR1 and CDR2 are drawn from the germline V gene (reference sequence): MNHEY, SMNVEV. V is cut by 10 bases and J by 0 bases, and the space between the germline ends is 16 bases. Libraries were made using the immunoSEQ multiplex PCR assay. Under the source paper's analysis protocol: A statistical classification framework was built for diagnosing cytomegalovirus status from the catalog of TCR beta chain sequences. Here the immuneACCESS table is served through TCRdb, limited to in-frame sequences with V and J called. Missing clones are a known gap in these copies; in checked studies unresolved V genes cover under half, and the rest lacks a known reason. V, J and clone size are taken as reported in that table, and D and trimming were inferred from the DNA itself. Within this sample are 95,000 to 150,000 clones, with over 75% of them counted one time only. The ten top clones hold under 2.5% of the sample.

Donors formed part of the validation cohort, which comprised 120 subjects and was distinct from the first cohort of 550 to 850 subjects. Here the chain combines TRBV27 and TRBJ2-4; the D segment could be TRBD1, given 6 matching bases. What was sequenced was PBMCs. This TCR was recovered from a woman aged 25 to 45 in good health and CMV-seronegative. CDR3 region: CATLNLQGAKNIQYF. The sequenced DNA is TGTGCCACCCTAAATTTACAGGGAGCCAAAAACATTCAGTACTTC.